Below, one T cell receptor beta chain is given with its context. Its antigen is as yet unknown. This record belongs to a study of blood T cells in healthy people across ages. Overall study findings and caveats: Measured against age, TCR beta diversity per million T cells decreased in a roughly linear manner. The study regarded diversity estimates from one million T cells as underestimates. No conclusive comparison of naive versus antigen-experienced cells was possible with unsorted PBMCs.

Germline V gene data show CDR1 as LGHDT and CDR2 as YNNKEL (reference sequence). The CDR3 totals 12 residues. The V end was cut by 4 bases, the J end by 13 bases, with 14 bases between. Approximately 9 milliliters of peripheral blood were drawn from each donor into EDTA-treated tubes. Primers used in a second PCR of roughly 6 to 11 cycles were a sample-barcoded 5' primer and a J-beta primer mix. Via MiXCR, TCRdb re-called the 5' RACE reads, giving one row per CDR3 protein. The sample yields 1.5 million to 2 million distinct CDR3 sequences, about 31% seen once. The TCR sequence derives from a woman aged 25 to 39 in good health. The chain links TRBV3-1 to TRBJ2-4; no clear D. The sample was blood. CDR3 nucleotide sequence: TGTGCCAGCAGCCCCAACGACGTAAACCAGTACTTC. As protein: CASSPNDVNQYF.